This T cell receptor beta chain was captured by sequencing in a study of Graves' ophthalmopathy and Graves' hyperthyroidism. RNA transcripts yielded amplified TCR beta CDR3 regions. In the first round, RT-PCR was carried out with HTBI primers, and a multiplex PCR formed the second round. TCRdb redid the calling of the multiplex PCR reads with MiXCR, one entry per CDR3 protein. The table shows over a million distinct CDR3 sequences, with roughly 35% occurring only once. Symptoms, serum thyroxine and TRAb, thyroid ultrasound, and orbital computed tomography formed the diagnostic basis. Study-level results: Sensitivity reached 87.88% and specificity over 65% for a 13-signature model separating ophthalmopathy from stable hyperthyroidism. Appearing in blood as well were most expanded thyroid clonotypes above 0.001 frequency.

About this clonotype itself: Its antigen is unidentified.

The CDR3 length is 15 residues. Germline V gene lookup returns CDR1 SGHNT and CDR2 YYREEE (reference sequence). Unmatched junction bases numbered 7, after V lost 4 bases and J lost 4 bases. Sequencing input: peripheral blood or thyroid tissue (not recorded which). The receptor was isolated from an adult man with Graves' hyperthyroidism. This chain joins TRBV5-4 and TRBJ1-2, with 10 bases lining up with TRBD1. This CDR3 reads CASSVTGGRPYGYTF. The CDR3 DNA reads as TGTGCCAGCAGCGTGACAGGGGGCAGGCCCTATGGCTACACCTTC.